Below are 9 T cell receptor beta chains sequenced from a single sample in a study of T cells expressing NK-cell markers. TCRdb re-called the 5' RACE reads; one entry per CDR3 protein, DNA not given. In all, the sample yields about 540,000 distinct CDR3 sequences. The sample consisted of blood T cells: a sorted CD56 or NKG2C T cell subset, CD4+ or CD8+ T cells, or bulk PBMC T cells (not recorded which). The receptor set was obtained from a man between 18 and 35 years old in good health.

The chain uses TRBV21-1 and TRBJ1-1; as DNA is missing, the TRBD1 call by TCRdb cannot be tested. TRBV21-1 is a pseudogene segment. This CDR3 has 13 amino acids. CDR3 region: CASSKPKGIGAFF.

The chain employs TRBV20-1 and TRBJ2-5; TCRdb names TRBD2, which stays unverified in the absence of DNA. From germline, CDR1 is DFQATT and CDR2 SNEGSKA (reference sequence). There are 16 residues in the CDR3. The CDR3 sequence: CSARDRSSGFQETQYF.

V gene TRBV29-1 combines with J gene TRBJ1-1; TCRdb calls TRBD1, which cannot be checked without DNA. CDR1 SQVTM and CDR2 ANQGSEA come from the germline V gene. The CDR3 consists of 14 residues. The CDR3 here is CSVLVGAARTEAFF.

The chain is built from TRBV29-1 and TRBJ2-5; TCRdb lists TRBD1, though no DNA is available to test this call. Germline V gene data show CDR1 as SQVTM and CDR2 as ANQGSEA. The CDR3 is made up of 12 amino acids. Here the CDR3 reads CSVGTGMGTQYF.

This chain joins TRBV5-6 and TRBJ2-1; without DNA, the TCRdb call of TRBD2 cannot be checked. This CDR3 contains 17 residues. CDR1 is SGHDT and CDR2 is YYEEEE in the germline V gene. CDR3 residues: CASSWDGLGGVLNEQFF.

The genes are TRBV29-1 and TRBJ2-3; TCRdb picks TRBD1, but there is no DNA to check that call. Germline V gene lookup returns CDR1 SQVTM and CDR2 ANQGSEA. The length of the CDR3 is 13 residues. CDR3 region: CSCSSGSPDTQYF.

The chain is built from TRBV27 and TRBJ1-5. Germline CDR1 is MNHEY and CDR2 is SMNVEV (reference sequence). The CDR3 spans 14 residues. The CDR3 reads CASGGGSRNQPQHF.

The chain recombines TRBV28 with TRBJ2-7; the TCRdb D gene call, TRBD2, has no DNA to confirm it. The CDR3 spans 19 residues. Germline V gene lookup returns CDR1 MDHEN and CDR2 SYDVKM. The CDR3: CASSFSLLAGGPGTYEQYF.

V is TRBV7-9 and J is TRBJ2-1; TCRdb's D call of TRBD1 is untestable without DNA. Germline V gene lookup returns CDR1 SEHNR and CDR2 FQNEAQ (reference sequence). CDR3 length equals 15 residues. CDR3 amino acids: CASSPGTGAIEEQFF. Filled out from reference TRBV7-9 and TRBJ2-1, the complete variable domain reads DTGVSQNPRHKITKRGQNVTFRCDPISEHNRLYWYRQTLGQGPEFLTYFQNEAQLEKSRLLSDRFSAERPKGSFSTLEIQRTEQGDSAMYLCASSPGTGAIEEQFFGPGTRLTVL.